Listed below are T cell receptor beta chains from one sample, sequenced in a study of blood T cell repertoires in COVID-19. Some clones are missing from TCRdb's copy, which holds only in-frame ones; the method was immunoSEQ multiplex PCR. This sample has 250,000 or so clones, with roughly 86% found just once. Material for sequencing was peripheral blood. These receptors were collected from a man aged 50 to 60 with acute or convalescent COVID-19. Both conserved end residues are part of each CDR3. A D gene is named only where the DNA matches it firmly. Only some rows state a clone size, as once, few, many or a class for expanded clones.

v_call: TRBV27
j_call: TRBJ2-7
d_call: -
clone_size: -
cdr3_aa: CASSLVGGPYEQYF
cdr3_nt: TGTGCCAGCAGTTTAGTAGGGGGTCCCTACGAGCAGTACTTC

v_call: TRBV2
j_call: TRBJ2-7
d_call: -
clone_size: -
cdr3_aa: CASRGTTYEQYF
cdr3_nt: TGTGCCAGCAGGGGGACAACTTACGAGCAGTACTTC

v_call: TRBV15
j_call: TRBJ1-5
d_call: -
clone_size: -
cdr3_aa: CATSRESGLNNQPQHF
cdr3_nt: TGTGCCACCAGCAGAGAGTCAGGGTTGAACAATCAGCCCCAGCATTTT

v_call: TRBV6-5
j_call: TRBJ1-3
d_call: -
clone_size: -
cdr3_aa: CASSYQADFSNTIYF
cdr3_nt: TGTGCCAGCAGTTACCAGGCCGATTTCTCGAACACCATATATTTT

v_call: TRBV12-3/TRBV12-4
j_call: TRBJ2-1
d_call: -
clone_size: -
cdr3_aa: CASSSTRGGGQFF
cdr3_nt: TGTGCCAGCAGTTCTACTAGAGGTGGTGGGCAGTTCTTC

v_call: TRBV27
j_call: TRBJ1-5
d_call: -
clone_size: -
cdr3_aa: CASSQGFIVSNQPQHF
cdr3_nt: TGTGCCAGCTCCCAGGGGTTCATAGTAAGCAATCAGCCCCAGCATTTT

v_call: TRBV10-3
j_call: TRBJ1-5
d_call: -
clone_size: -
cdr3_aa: CATGDINQPQHF
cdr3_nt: TGTGCCACCGGGGACATCAATCAGCCCCAGCATTTT

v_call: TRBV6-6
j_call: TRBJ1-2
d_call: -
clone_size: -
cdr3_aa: CASSYSIPGGDGYTF
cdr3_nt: TGTGCCAGCAGTTACTCGATTCCGGGGGGAGATGGCTACACCTTC

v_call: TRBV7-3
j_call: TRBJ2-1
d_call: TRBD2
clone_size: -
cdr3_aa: CASSLGGLAGRNEQFF
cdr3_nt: TGTGCCAGCAGCTTAGGGGGACTAGCGGGGCGCAATGAGCAGTTCTTC

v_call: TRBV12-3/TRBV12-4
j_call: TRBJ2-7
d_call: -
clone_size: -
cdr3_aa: CASSFLGTEEQYF
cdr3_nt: TGTGCCAGCAGTTTCCTCGGGACTGAAGAGCAGTACTTC

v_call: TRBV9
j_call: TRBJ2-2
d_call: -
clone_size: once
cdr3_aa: CASSVTGTANTGELFF
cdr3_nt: TGTGCCAGCAGCGTAACCGGGACTGCCAACACCGGGGAGCTGTTTTTT

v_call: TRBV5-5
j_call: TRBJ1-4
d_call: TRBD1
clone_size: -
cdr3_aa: CASSLLTGAGNEKLFF
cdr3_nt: TGTGCCAGCAGCTTACTAACAGGGGCTGGGAATGAAAAACTGTTTTTT

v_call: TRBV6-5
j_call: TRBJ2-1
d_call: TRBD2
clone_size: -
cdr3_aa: CASSYGRGGTNEQFF
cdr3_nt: TGTGCCAGCAGTTACGGCCGGGGGGGAACCAATGAGCAGTTCTTC

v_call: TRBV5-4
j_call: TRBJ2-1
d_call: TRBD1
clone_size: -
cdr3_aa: CASSLGDRAYNEQFF
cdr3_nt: TGTGCCAGCAGCTTGGGGGACAGGGCATACAATGAGCAGTTCTTC

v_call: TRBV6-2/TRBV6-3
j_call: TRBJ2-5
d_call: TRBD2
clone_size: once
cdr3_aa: CASSLLAGGPETQYF
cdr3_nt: TGTGCCAGCAGCCTACTAGCGGGGGGGCCCGAGACCCAGTACTTC

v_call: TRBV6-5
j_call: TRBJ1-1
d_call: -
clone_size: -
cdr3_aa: CASSYTATVRAREAFF
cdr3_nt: TGTGCCAGCAGTTATACAGCGACTGTGCGGGCCCGCGAAGCTTTCTTT

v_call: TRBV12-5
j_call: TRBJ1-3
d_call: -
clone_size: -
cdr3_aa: CASGLVQGGTGNTIYF
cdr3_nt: TGTGCTAGTGGTTTGGTACAGGGCGGAACTGGAAACACCATATATTTT

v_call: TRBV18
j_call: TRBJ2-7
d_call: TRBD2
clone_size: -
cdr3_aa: CASSPSGLALKRISSEQYF
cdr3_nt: TGTGCCAGCTCACCCTCGGGACTAGCTTTGAAAAGGATTAGCTCCGAGCAGTACTTC

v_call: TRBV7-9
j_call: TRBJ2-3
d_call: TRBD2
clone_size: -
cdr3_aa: CASSPGLASTDTQYF
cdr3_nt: TGTGCCAGCAGCCCGGGACTAGCTAGCACAGATACGCAGTATTTT

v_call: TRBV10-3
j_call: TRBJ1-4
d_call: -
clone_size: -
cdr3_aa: CAISESTDITNEKLFF
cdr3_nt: TGTGCCATCAGTGAGTCAACAGATATAACTAATGAAAAACTGTTTTTT

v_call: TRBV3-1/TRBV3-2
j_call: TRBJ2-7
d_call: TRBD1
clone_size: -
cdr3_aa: CASGRQGTREQYF
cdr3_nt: TGTGCCAGCGGCCGACAGGGAACGAGGGAGCAGTACTTC

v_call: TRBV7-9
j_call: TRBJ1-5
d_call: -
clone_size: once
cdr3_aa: CASSLDGRGYQPQHF
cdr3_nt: TGTGCCAGCAGCTTAGATGGGAGAGGGTATCAGCCCCAGCATTTT

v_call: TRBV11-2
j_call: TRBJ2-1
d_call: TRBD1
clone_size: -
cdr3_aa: CASSRRDRVWEHNEQFF
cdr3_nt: TGTGCCAGCAGCCGGAGGGACAGGGTGTGGGAACACAATGAGCAGTTCTTC

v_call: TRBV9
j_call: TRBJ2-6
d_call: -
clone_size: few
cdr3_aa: CASSQGYLNSGANVLTF
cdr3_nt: TGTGCCAGCAGTCAGGGATACCTCAACTCTGGGGCCAACGTCCTGACTTTC

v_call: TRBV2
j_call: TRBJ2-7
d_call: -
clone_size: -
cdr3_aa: CASRREEETYEQYF
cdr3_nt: TGTGCCAGCAGACGCGAAGAGGAGACCTACGAGCAGTACTTC

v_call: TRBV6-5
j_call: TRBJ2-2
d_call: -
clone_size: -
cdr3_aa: CASTAGEPDTGELFF
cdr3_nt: TGTGCCAGCACTGCAGGGGAACCCGACACCGGGGAGCTGTTTTTT

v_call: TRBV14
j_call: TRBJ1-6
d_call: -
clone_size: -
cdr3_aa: CASSQVAGGSPLHF
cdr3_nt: TGTGCCAGCAGCCAAGTCGCGGGAGGTTCACCCCTCCACTTT

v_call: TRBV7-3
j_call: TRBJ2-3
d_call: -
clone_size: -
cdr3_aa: CASSPQGRSDTQYF
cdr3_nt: TGTGCCAGCAGCCCACAGGGTCGCTCAGATACGCAGTATTTT

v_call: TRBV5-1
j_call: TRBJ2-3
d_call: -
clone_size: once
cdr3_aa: CASSFQGGGTDTQYF
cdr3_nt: TGCGCCAGCAGCTTTCAAGGGGGAGGCACAGATACGCAGTATTTT

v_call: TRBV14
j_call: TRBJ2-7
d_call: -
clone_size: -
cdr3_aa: CASSQAIDEQYF
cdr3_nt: TGTGCCAGCAGCCAAGCTATAGACGAGCAGTACTTC

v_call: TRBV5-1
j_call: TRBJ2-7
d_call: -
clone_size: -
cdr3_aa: CASSLNGGNYEQYF
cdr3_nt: TGCGCCAGCAGCTTGAACGGGGGAAACTACGAGCAGTACTTC

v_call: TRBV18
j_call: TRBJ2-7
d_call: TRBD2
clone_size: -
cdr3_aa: CASSPPSGSNEQYF
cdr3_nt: TGTGCCAGCTCACCACCTAGCGGGAGCAACGAGCAGTACTTC

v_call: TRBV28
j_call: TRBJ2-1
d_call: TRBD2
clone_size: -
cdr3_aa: CASSPAGGRNNEQFF
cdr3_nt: TGTGCCAGCAGCCCCGCCGGCGGGAGGAATAATGAGCAGTTCTTC

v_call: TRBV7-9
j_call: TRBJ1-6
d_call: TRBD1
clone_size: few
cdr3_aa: CASTLTRGQGRHSPLHF
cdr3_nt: TGTGCCAGCACCCTTACCCGGGGACAGGGAAGACATTCACCCCTCCACTTT

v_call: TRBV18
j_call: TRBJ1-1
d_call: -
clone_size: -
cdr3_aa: CASSPGHEAFF
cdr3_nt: TGTGCCAGCTCACCCGGACATGAAGCTTTCTTT

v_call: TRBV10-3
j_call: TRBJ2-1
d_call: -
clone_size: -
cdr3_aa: CAITGSNTYNEQFF
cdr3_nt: TGTGCCATCACTGGGAGTAACACCTACAATGAGCAGTTCTTC

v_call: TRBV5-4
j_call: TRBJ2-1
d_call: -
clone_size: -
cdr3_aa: CASSLGTSTQFF
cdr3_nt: TGTGCCAGCAGCTTGGGTACTAGTACCCAGTTCTTC

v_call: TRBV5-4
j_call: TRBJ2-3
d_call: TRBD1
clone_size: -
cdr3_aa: CASSPGQGRLDTQYF
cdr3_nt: TGTGCCAGCAGCCCAGGACAGGGCCGTCTGGATACGCAGTATTTT

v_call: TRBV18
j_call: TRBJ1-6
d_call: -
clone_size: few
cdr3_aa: CASSWGVASEFNSPLHF
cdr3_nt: TGTGCCAGCTCGTGGGGCGTGGCTAGCGAATTCAATTCACCCCTCCACTTT

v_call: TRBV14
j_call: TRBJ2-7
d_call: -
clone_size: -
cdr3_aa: CASSRAGYEQYF
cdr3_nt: TGTGCCAGCAGCCGTGCAGGTTACGAGCAGTACTTC

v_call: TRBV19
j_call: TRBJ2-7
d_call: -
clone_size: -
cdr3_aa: CVQPRTVALRPYEQYF
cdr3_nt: TGTGTCCAACCTCGGACAGTAGCATTACGACCCTACGAGCAGTACTTC

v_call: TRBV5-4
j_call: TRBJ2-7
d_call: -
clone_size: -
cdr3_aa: CASSPDSTYEQYF
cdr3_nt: TGTGCCAGCAGCCCGGACTCCACCTACGAGCAGTACTTC

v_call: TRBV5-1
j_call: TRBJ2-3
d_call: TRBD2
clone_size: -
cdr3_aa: CASSPRILAASTDTQYF
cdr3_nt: TGCGCCAGCAGCCCACGAATACTAGCGGCTAGCACAGATACGCAGTATTTT

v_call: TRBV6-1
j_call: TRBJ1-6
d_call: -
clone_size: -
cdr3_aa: CASSEQGYSSSPLHF
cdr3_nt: TGTGCCAGCAGTGAACAGGGCTATAGTAGTTCACCCCTCCACTTT

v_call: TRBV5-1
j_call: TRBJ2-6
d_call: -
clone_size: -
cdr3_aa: CASSLIGAGANVLTF
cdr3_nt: TGCGCCAGCAGCTTGATAGGGGCAGGGGCCAACGTCCTGACTTTC

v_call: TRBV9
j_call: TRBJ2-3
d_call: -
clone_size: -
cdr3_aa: CASSISTDTQYF
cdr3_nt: TGTGCCAGCAGCATCTCCACAGATACGCAGTATTTT

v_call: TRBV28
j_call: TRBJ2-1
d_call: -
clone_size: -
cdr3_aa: CASSLLGDEQFF
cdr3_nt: TGTGCCAGCAGTTTACTAGGGGATGAGCAGTTCTTC

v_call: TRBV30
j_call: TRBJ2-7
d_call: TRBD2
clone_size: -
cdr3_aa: CAWSGGGIEQYF
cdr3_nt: TGTGCCTGGAGTGGGGGAGGGATCGAGCAGTACTTC

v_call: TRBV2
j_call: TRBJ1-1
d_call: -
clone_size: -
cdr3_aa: CASKRGGQNTEAFF
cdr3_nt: TGTGCCAGCAAAAGAGGGGGACAGAACACTGAAGCTTTCTTT

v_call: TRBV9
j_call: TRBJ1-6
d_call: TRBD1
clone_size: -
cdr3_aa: CASSVVGTGYSPLHF
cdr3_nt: TGTGCCAGCAGCGTAGTGGGGACAGGGTACTCACCCCTCCACTTT

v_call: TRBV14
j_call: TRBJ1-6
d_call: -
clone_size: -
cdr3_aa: CASSPIRNYNSPLHF
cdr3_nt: TGTGCCAGCAGCCCTATACGTAACTATAATTCACCCCTCCACTTT

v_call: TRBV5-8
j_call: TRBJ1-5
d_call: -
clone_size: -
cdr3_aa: CASSLAEDQPQHF
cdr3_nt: TGTGCCAGCAGCTTGGCGGAGGATCAGCCCCAGCATTTT

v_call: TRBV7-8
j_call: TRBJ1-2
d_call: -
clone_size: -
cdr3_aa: CASSLAWTDYGYTF
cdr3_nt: TGTGCCAGCAGCTTAGCGTGGACAGACTATGGCTACACCTTC

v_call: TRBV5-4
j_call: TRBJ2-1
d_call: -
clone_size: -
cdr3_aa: CASSLENRDEEQFF
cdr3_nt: TGTGCCAGCAGCTTGGAGAACAGGGACGAGGAGCAGTTCTTC

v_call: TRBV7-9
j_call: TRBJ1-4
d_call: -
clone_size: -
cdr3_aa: CASSLTGSTNEKLFF
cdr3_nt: TGTGCCAGCAGCTTAACAGGGTCCACTAATGAAAAACTGTTTTTT